The clone carrying this T cell receptor (beta chain) showed up many times. Its specificity is not known. The data originate from a study of T cell repertoires in cytomegalovirus infection. Study-wide background: Public TCR beta signatures provided an indication of both CMV infection and a matching HLA type. Study outcomes and limitations: The cumulative frequency of public TCR beta families distinguished individuals who carried CMV together with the relevant HLA. HLA-C-restricted CMV clonotypes gave the most frequent clonotype in two of eight donors.

From the reads, TCRdb called clonotypes with MiXCR, one entry per CDR3 protein. The table includes fewer than 1,000,000 distinct CDR3 sequences, more than 25% detected once. In germline, CDR1 is MNHNS, CDR2 SASEGT. The CDR3 covers 12 residues. Trimming removed 8 bases at V and 3 bases at J, with 10 bases between. Here the sequenced sample was cultured CD8+ T cells from PBMCs, taken from culture after CMV antigen stimulation. The receptor's source is a human donor in good health (CMV status not recorded). Some clones in this sample may be carry-over from other donors' samples. This chain connects TRBV6-1 to TRBJ1-1, with a tentative D call TRBD1 (5 bases). CDR3 nucleotides: TGTGCCAGCGCGCAGGGATACACTGAAGCTTTCTTT. This encodes CASAQGYTEAFF.